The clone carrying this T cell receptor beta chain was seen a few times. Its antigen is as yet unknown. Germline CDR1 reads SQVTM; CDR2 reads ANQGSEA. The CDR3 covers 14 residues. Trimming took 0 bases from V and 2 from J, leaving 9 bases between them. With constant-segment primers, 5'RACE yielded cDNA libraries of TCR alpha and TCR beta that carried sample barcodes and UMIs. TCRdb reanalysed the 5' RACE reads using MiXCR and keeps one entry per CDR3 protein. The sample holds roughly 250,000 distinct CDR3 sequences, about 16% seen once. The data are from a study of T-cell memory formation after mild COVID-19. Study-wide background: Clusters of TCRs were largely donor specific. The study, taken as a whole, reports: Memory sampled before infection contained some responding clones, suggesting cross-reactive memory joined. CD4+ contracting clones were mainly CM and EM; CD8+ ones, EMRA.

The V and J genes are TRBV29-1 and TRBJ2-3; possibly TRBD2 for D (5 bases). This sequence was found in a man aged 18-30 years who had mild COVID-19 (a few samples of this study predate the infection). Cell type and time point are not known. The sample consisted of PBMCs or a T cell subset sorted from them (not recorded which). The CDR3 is CSVEDEDSTDTQYF. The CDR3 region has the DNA TGCAGCGTTGAAGATGAGGACTCCACAGATACGCAGTATTTT.